Shown below are 21 T cell receptor beta chains from a single sample sequenced in a study of blood T cells in healthy people across ages. Primed by a sample-barcoded 5' primer and a J-beta primer mix, a second PCR proceeded for 7 to 11 cycles. A single record per CDR3 protein comes from TCRdb applying MiXCR to the 5' RACE reads. The data hold almost 550,000 distinct CDR3 sequences, with around 24% observed a single time. The same data also contributed to another study, on T cells of mothers and their children.

The sample consisted of blood. The receptors originated from a boy between 5 and 17 years old in good health.

The chain recombines TRBV7-8 with TRBJ2-4; D not resolved. The CDR3 has 15 residues. Germline CDR1 and CDR2: SGHVS and FQNEAQ. Trimming removed 1 base from V and 0 bases from J, with 7 bases in between. The CDR3, as DNA: TGTGCCAGCAGCTTAGGGTGGCTAGCCAAAAACATTCAGTACTTC. Its translation: CASSLGWLAKNIQYF.

The genes are TRBV7-2 and TRBJ1-2, with D tentatively TRBD1 (5 bases). The germline gives CDR1 SGHTA, CDR2 FQGNSA. The V end lost 5 bases, the J end lost 8 bases, and 21 bases lay between the germline ends. The CDR3 contains 15 residues. In DNA form, the CDR3 reads TGTGCCAGCAGCCAGGTTCTTGGGGGAATGGCCGGCTACACCTTC. Its translation is CASSQVLGGMAGYTF. The variable domain in full, with the rest retrieved from reference TRBV7-2 and TRBJ1-2, is GAGVSQSPSNKVTEKGKDVELRCDPISGHTALYWYRQSLGQGLEFLIYFQGNSAPDKSGLPSDRFSAERTGGSVSTLTIQRTQQEDSAVYLCASSQVLGGMAGYTFGSGTRLTVV.

The table lists this clonotype with many counts. The chain recombines TRBV28 with TRBJ2-6; D is undetermined. In germline, CDR1 is MDHEN, CDR2 SYDVKM. This CDR3 is 14 amino acids long. The V gene lost 6 bases and the J gene lost 0 bases, with 6 bases spanning the gap. The CDR3 here is CASRQRSGANVLTF. DNA for the CDR3: TGTGCCAGCAGACAGCGCTCTGGGGCCAACGTCCTGACTTTC.

In its sample, this clonotype was seen once. The chain couples TRBV7-2 to TRBJ2-5; 9 nucleotides match TRBD1. Losses at the gene ends were 6 bases for V and 5 bases for J; bases not matched to a gene: 7. CDR3 length: 14 residues. CDR1 is SGHTA, CDR2 FQGNSA, per germline. The CDR3 sequence: CASSWDRERETQYF. CDR3 nucleotide sequence: TGTGCCAGCAGTTGGGACAGGGAACGCGAGACCCAGTACTTC.

The gene calls are TRBV20-1 and TRBJ1-4; maybe TRBD1 (5 bases). CDR3 size: 13 residues. The V end lost 1 base, the J end lost 8 bases, and 11 bases lay between the germline ends. Germline V CDR1 and CDR2: DFQATT, SNEGSKA (reference sequence). CDR3 protein: CSARARGEEKLFF. Written as DNA, the CDR3 is TGCAGTGCTAGAGCCCGGGGGGAGGAAAAACTGTTTTTT.

Many counts were recorded for this clonotype. As DNA, the CDR3 is TGTGCCAGCAGCTCCTTATCCTACGAGCAGTACTTC. Amino acids: CASSSLSYEQYF. V and J are TRBV27 and TRBJ2-7; no definite D call. This CDR3 contains 12 residues. The germline V gene encodes CDR1 MNHEY and CDR2 SMNVEV (reference sequence). V gave up 6 bases and J gave up 1 base, with 7 bases separating them.

This clonotype was picked up a small number of times. The chain couples TRBV11-2 to TRBJ2-2, with TRBD1 matching over 7 bases. The CDR3 has 18 amino acids. V shed 3 bases, J shed 7 bases, and the junction held 17 bases outside the gene matches. Germline V gives CDR1 SGHAT, CDR2 FQNNGV. This CDR3 is CASSFLLDRVEYNGELFF. As DNA, the CDR3 is TGTGCCAGCAGCTTCCTTCTAGACAGGGTTGAGTATAACGGGGAGCTGTTTTTT.

This clonotype was picked up one time. The V gene is TRBV29-1, the J gene TRBJ1-3, with D unresolved. V gave up 3 bases and J gave up 0 bases, with 9 bases separating them. This CDR3 comprises 14 residues. The germline V gene has CDR1 SQVTM and CDR2 ANQGSEA. This chain's CDR3 is CSVEVRSSGNTIYF. The CDR3 nucleotides read TGCAGCGTTGAGGTCCGGAGCTCTGGAAACACCATATATTTT.

Comments on this clonotype: Mismatch with germline at one junction end may stem from a read error. This chain links TRBV18 with TRBJ2-1; D is perhaps TRBD1 (6 bases). Germline V gene data show CDR1 as KGHSH and CDR2 as LQKENI. This CDR3 spans 15 amino acids. The CDR3: CAGSPLGASYNEQFF. DNA for the CDR3: TGTGCCGGCTCACCACTGGGGGCCTCGTACAATGAGCAGTTCTTC.

This clonotype came up once. The rearrangement uses TRBV6-2 or TRBV6-3 and TRBJ1-3; the match to TRBD1 covers 7 bases. V was clipped by 5 bases and J by 9 bases; unmatched bases: 10. Germline V CDR1 and CDR2: MNHEY, SVGEGT. The CDR3 extends over 14 amino acids. Written as DNA, the CDR3 is TGTGCCAGCAGTGACGGACAGGCCCGCCTCACCATATATTTT. Its protein product is CASSDGQARLTIYF.

This sequence joins TRBV29-1 and TRBJ2-7; D is possibly TRBD2 (6 bases). The CDR3 spans 14 residues. Deletions cut 4 bases from V and 2 bases from J, with 15 bases between. Germline V lookup: CDR1 SQVTM, CDR2 ANQGSEA. In DNA, the CDR3 is TGCAGCGTTGTTATGGAGGGTCGGACCTACGAGCAGTACTTC. Amino acids: CSVVMEGRTYEQYF.

The chain joins TRBV9 to TRBJ2-7; 9 bases align to TRBD1. Germline trimming cut 3 bases from V and 3 bases from J; bases unmatched to any gene: 4. Germline assignment: CDR1 SGDLS and CDR2 YYNGEE. This CDR3 comprises 14 residues. CDR3 nucleotide sequence: TGTGCCAGCAGCGCAACGACAGGGGGCTACGAGCAGTACTTC. Residues: CASSATTGGYEQYF.

This chain connects TRBV7-8 to TRBJ2-4, with D perhaps TRBD1 (5 bases). This CDR3 comprises 19 residues. CDR1 and CDR2 from the germline V gene are SGHVS and FQNEAQ. V lost 2 bases and J lost 0, with 20 bases in between. The CDR3 region has the DNA TGTGCCAGCAGCTTACGAGACAGACACGACCTTATAGCCAAAAACATTCAGTACTTC. This gives the protein CASSLRDRHDLIAKNIQYF.

Note on this clonotype: The missing conserved phenylalanine or tryptophan at the end of this CDR3 makes a read error likely. The V gene is TRBV20-1, the J gene TRBJ1-2, with 12 bases identical to TRBD1. This CDR3 contains 17 residues. The ends lost 1 base at V and 0 bases at J; junction bases unmatched: 6. Per germline, CDR1 DFQATT and CDR2 SNEGSKA (reference sequence). CDR3 in DNA: TGCAGTGCTAGAGCAGGGACAGGGGGCGCATCTAACTATGGCTACACCGTC. It codes for CSARAGTGGASNYGYTV.

The table lists this clonotype with a few counts. The chain has TRBV3-1 and TRBJ2-5, with 8 nucleotides matching TRBD1. Per germline, CDR1 LGHDT and CDR2 YNNKEL (reference sequence). The CDR3 contains 16 residues. V dropped 5 bases and J dropped 3; count of bases not matched to a gene: 11. Here the CDR3 DNA reads TGTGCCAGCAGCGGACGAAGTAGGGACAGGAAAGAGACCCAGTACTTC. Amino acid sequence: CASSGRSRDRKETQYF.

The V call is TRBV20-1, the J call TRBJ2-3, with D hard to call. The germline V gene has CDR1 DFQATT and CDR2 SNEGSKA (reference sequence). The CDR3 spans 11 residues. V was cut by 6 bases and J by 5 bases, with 9 bases left in between. The CDR3 region has the DNA TGCAGTGCAAGCAGAGGAGATACGCAGTATTTT. Protein: CSASRGDTQYF.

This clonotype has only a few counts. This chain uses TRBV2 with TRBJ1-3; D not certain. The CDR3 has 16 residues. Germline CDR1 is SNHLY and CDR2 is FYNNEI. Trimming shortened V by 1 base and J by 2 bases, and 12 bases separated the two germline ends. CDR3 amino acids: CASSEGPWAAGNTIYF. CDR3 in DNA: TGTGCCAGCAGTGAAGGCCCGTGGGCGGCTGGAAACACCATATATTTT.

This clonotype showed up just a few times. The genes are TRBV7-3 and TRBJ2-1; TRBD2 agrees at 9 bases. Germline CDR1 reads SGHTA; CDR2 reads FQGTGA. V shed 1 base, J shed 8 bases, and the junction held 6 bases outside the gene matches. This CDR3 is 15 amino acids long. This CDR3 reads CASSLNSGRGDEQFF. The CDR3 DNA follows: TGTGCCAGCAGCTTAAATAGCGGGAGAGGTGATGAGCAGTTCTTC.

Only one count was recorded for this clonotype. This chain connects TRBV19 to TRBJ1-2; D unresolved. The CDR3 is made up of 16 amino acids. Germline values: CDR1 LNHDA, CDR2 SQIVND (reference sequence). With 5 bases removed from V and 7 bases from J, the gap between germline ends came to 23 bases. The CDR3 DNA reads TGTGCCAGTAGTCTTGGACTTAAACAACACCACTTTGGCTACACCTTC. Protein sequence: CASSLGLKQHHFGYTF.

In this sample, this clonotype turned up a few times. This rearrangement joins TRBV5-1 to TRBJ1-6; 8 bases are shared with TRBD1. The germline CDR1 and CDR2 sequences are SGHRS and YFSETQ. V dropped 2 bases and J dropped 8; count of bases not matched to a gene: 3. The CDR3 is 14 amino acids. The CDR3 region is CASSLTGGYSPLHF. The DNA for the CDR3 is TGCGCCAGCAGCTTAACAGGGGGTTATTCACCCCTCCACTTT.

V gene TRBV4-1 combines with J gene TRBJ1-4; D possibly corresponds to TRBD1 (5 bases). V lost 0 bases to trimming and J lost 6 bases, with 14 bases between them. The CDR3 consists of 16 residues. Germline values: CDR1 MGHRA, CDR2 YSYEKL. CDR3 sequence (DNA): TGCGCCAGCAGCCAAGATGGGGATGGGGCAGATGAAAAACTGTTTTTT. It codes for CASSQDGDGADEKLFF.